This T cell receptor (beta chain) was documented in a study of shared clonotypes between healthy human individuals. Study results and caveats: Non-shared clonotypes were found to have lower generation probabilities than the clonotypes that were shared by all four of the sorted-subset donors. The study generally estimated greater richness for naive than memory subsets. Between a handful of donors, naive CD4 clonotypes were shared at a level of approximately 5%.

Worth noting for this clone: The target antigen is unknown.

Per the germline V gene, CDR1 is SGHNT and CDR2 is YENEEA. This CDR3 comprises 17 residues. The J segment lost 4 bases and the V segment lost 5 bases, leaving 8 bases of the junction unmatched. Once extracted for a subset, genomic DNA was divided evenly among several immunoSEQ plates. Here immunoSEQ multiplex PCR was the method, and the copy in TCRdb shows in-frame clones only, minus some. The sample consists of approximately 1,000,000 clones, around 78% of them appearing once. The receptor was derived from a man between 18 and 35 years old in good health. Some clones in this sample may be carry-over from other donors' samples. The material sequenced was memory CD4+ T cells from PBMCs. Subset defined: CD45RA-negative fraction. The rearrangement uses TRBV11-3 and TRBJ1-4; 12 positions agree with TRBD1. The CDR3 loop reads CASSPRDRGHINEKLFF. CDR3 coding DNA: TGTGCCAGCAGCCCCCGGGACAGGGGGCATATTAATGAAAAACTGTTTTTT.